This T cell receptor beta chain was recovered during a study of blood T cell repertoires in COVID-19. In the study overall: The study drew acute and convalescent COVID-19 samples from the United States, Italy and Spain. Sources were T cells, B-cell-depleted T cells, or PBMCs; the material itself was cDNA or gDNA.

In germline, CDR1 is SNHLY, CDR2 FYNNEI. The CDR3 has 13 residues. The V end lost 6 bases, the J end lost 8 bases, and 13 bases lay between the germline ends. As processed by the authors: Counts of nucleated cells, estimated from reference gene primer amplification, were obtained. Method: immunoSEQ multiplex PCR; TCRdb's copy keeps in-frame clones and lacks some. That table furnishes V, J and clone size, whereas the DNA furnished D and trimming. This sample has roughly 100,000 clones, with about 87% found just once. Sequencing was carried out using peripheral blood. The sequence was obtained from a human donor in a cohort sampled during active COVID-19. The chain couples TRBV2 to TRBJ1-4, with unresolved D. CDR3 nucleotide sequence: TGTGCCAGCAGGAGGTCCCTTGGGGAAAAACTGTTTTTT. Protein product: CASRRSLGEKLFF.